This T cell receptor (beta chain) derives from a study of T-cell memory formation after mild COVID-19. CDR3 length: 16 residues. Germline V CDR1 and CDR2: SGHRS, YFSETQ. V lost 1 base, J lost 4 bases, and 14 bases lay in between. Regarding the study as a whole: Mainly CM and EM harbored the contracting CD4+ clones; mainly EMRA harbored the CD8+ ones. Pre-infection memory showed some responding clones, and this suggested that cross-reactive memory joined.

cDNA libraries for TCR alpha and TCR beta, carrying sample barcodes and UMIs, came from 5'RACE with constant-segment primers. TCRdb reanalysed the 5' RACE reads using MiXCR and keeps one entry per CDR3 protein. Among 350,000 to 450,000 distinct CDR3 sequences listed, around 27% were seen once. Points on this clonotype: Its antigen is still unknown.

The genes are TRBV5-1 and TRBJ2-2; TRBD1 is a possible D gene (5 bases). The sequence derives from an adult woman who had mild COVID-19 (a few samples of this study predate the infection). Cell type and time point are not known. The sequenced sample was PBMCs or a T cell subset sorted from them (not recorded which). This chain's CDR3 is CASSLSVAGRTGELFF. As DNA, the CDR3 is TGCGCCAGCAGCTTGAGCGTGGCAGGGCGCACCGGGGAGCTGTTTTTT.